The next 18 T cell receptor beta chains were all read from a single sample in a study of CD8+CD57+ T cells in acquired aplastic anemia. TCR beta VDJ combinations and CDR3 sequences were profiled from genomic DNA. TCRdb called the reads again in MiXCR, with one record for every CDR3 protein. This table has about 58,000 distinct CDR3 sequences, approximately 50% appearing once. Patients sequenced had flow cytometry evidence of CD8+CD57+ cell expansion. What was sequenced was sorted CD4+, CD8+, or CD8+CD57+ T cells (not recorded which) from PBMCs. The source is a human donor with aplastic anemia.

In this sample, this clonotype turned up a few times. The V gene is TRBV7-6, the J gene TRBJ2-2, with TRBD2 matching over 9 bases. The ends lost 7 bases at V and 7 bases at J; junction bases unmatched: 10. The length of the CDR3 is 15 residues. Germline V lookup: CDR1 SGHVS, CDR2 FNYEAQ. CDR3 in amino acids: CASTSLTSGNGELFF. CDR3 sequence (DNA): TGTGCCAGCACCTCACTGACTAGCGGAAACGGGGAGCTGTTTTTT. The variable domain in full, with the rest retrieved from reference TRBV7-6 and TRBJ2-2, is GAGVSQSPRYKVTKRGQDVALRCDPISGHVSLYWYRQALGQGPEFLTYFNYEAQQDKSGLPNDRFSAERPEGSISTLTIQRTEQRDSAMYRCASTSLTSGNGELFFGEGSRLTVL.

About this clonotype itself: Just one base apart from a much larger clone, this may be a read error. CDR3 nucleotides: TGTGCCAGCATGGTTGAGGGAGAGGGAACTGGGGCCAACGTCCTGACTTTC. It codes for CASMVEGEGTGANVLTF. V usage is TRBV6-2 or TRBV6-3 and J usage is TRBJ2-6, with TRBD2 as a possible D gene (5 bases). The CDR3 spans 17 residues. Trimming removed 7 bases at V and 2 bases at J, with 18 bases between. CDR1 and CDR2 (germline): MNHEY, SVGEGT.

This chain connects TRBV28 to TRBJ1-5, with D uncertain. V lost 7 bases and J lost 1, with 8 bases in between. Germline loops: CDR1 MDHEN, CDR2 SYDVKM. This CDR3 region has 13 residues. The DNA for the CDR3 is TGTGCCAGCAATCTTGGGAGCAATCAGCCCCAGCATTTT. Translating it yields CASNLGSNQPQHF. Drawing the rest from reference TRBV28 and TRBJ1-5, the complete variable domain is DVKVTQSSRYLVKRTGEKVFLECVQDMDHENMFWYRQDPGLGLRLIYFSYDVKMKEKGDIPEGYSVSREKKERFSLILESASTNQTSMYLCASNLGSNQPQHFGDGTRLSIL.

The chain combines TRBV7-9 with TRBJ1-4; TRBD1 matches at 8 bases. This CDR3 spans 13 amino acids. Germline V gene lookup returns CDR1 SEHNR and CDR2 FQNEAQ (reference sequence). V gave up 8 bases and J gave up 8 bases; unmatched junction bases: 7. CDR3 protein: CASGQGASEKLFF. CDR3 coding DNA: TGTGCCAGCGGGCAGGGGGCGTCAGAAAAACTGTTTTTT. The variable domain in full, completed from reference TRBV7-9 and TRBJ1-4, reads DTGVSQNPRHKITKRGQNVTFRCDPISEHNRLYWYRQTLGQGPEFLTYFQNEAQLEKSRLLSDRFSAERPKGSFSTLEIQRTEQGDSAMYLCASGQGASEKLFFGSGTQLSVL.

This clonotype was counted ten times or more. The J gene is TRBJ2-1, the V gene TRBV20-1, with D possibly being TRBD2 (6 bases). Germline V CDR1 and CDR2: DFQATT, SNEGSKA (reference sequence). V gave up 3 bases and J gave up 6 bases, with 12 bases separating them. This CDR3 has 13 residues. This CDR3 reads CSASLGDFNEQFF. The CDR3 DNA follows: TGCAGTGCTAGTCTAGGGGACTTCAATGAGCAGTTCTTC.

The sample holds one count of this clonotype. This sequence joins TRBV9 and TRBJ2-1; D ambiguous. Per germline, CDR1 SGDLS and CDR2 YYNGEE. V shed 3 bases and J shed 5 bases, with 6 bases lying between them. The CDR3 runs 12 residues. For the CDR3, the DNA is TGTGCCAGCAGCGCCCCACACAATGAGCAGTTCTTC. This encodes CASSAPHNEQFF.

The chain has TRBV29-1 and TRBJ2-1; D is undetermined. This CDR3 region has 10 residues. Trimming took off 4 bases at V and 13 bases at J, with 11 bases between the two ends. Germline V CDR1 and CDR2: SQVTM, ANQGSEA. CDR3 nucleotides: TGCAGCGTTGGTCCTACCTACCAGTTCTTC. Amino acid sequence: CSVGPTYQFF.

The V call is TRBV2, the J call TRBJ1-5; D not resolved. Germline-derived CDR1 and CDR2 are SNHLY and FYNNEI. The CDR3 is 13 residues long. The germline V and J ends were trimmed by 5 bases and 7 bases, with 12 bases remaining between them. The CDR3 coding sequence is TGTGCCAGCAGTCTCGGCAGGCTGCAGCCCCAGCATTTT. Amino acid sequence: CASSLGRLQPQHF.

This chain connects TRBV3-1 to TRBJ1-2; 9 bases fit TRBD1. The CDR3 runs to 11 residues. The junction had 2 bases not matched to a gene; V was cut back by 3 bases and J by 12 bases. In germline, CDR1 is LGHDT, CDR2 YNNKEL (reference sequence). The CDR3 DNA reads as TGTGCCAGCAGCCAGGACAGGGGACACACCTTC. This gives the protein CASSQDRGHTF.

J is TRBJ1-1 and V is TRBV15; D gene uncertain. The CDR3 is 14 amino acids. V dropped 6 bases and J dropped 0 bases, with 11 bases sitting between them. Germline values: CDR1 LNHNV, CDR2 YYDKDF (reference sequence). CDR3 nucleotides: TGTGCCACCAGGAGGAGTAGGATGAACACTGAAGCTTTCTTT. Its protein is CATRRSRMNTEAFF. Drawing the rest from reference TRBV15 and TRBJ1-1, the complete variable domain is DAMVIQNPRYQVTQFGKPVTLSCSQTLNHNVMYWYQQKSSQAPKLLFHYYDKDFNNEADTPDNFQSRRPNTSFCFLDIRSPGLGDTAMYLCATRRSRMNTEAFFGQGTRLTVV.

This clonotype was recorded only once. The chain joins TRBV5-4 to TRBJ1-2; 7 bases align to TRBD1. This CDR3 comprises 14 residues. Per germline, CDR1 SGHNT and CDR2 YYREEE (reference sequence). V lost 4 bases and J lost 7; bases outside the gene matches: 10. The CDR3 region has the DNA TGTGCCAGCAGCCCAGGGGGGGGATCAGGTGGCTACACCTTC. Translated: CASSPGGGSGGYTF.

By sample fraction, this clonotype is medium-sized. V is TRBV19 and J is TRBJ2-5; either TRBD1 or TRBD2 may fit D (5 bases each). CDR1 is LNHDA, CDR2 SQIVND, per germline (reference sequence). Trimming removed 5 bases from V and 5 bases from J, with 18 bases in between. The CDR3 covers 15 residues. This CDR3 reads CASSSGTQLGETQYF. In DNA, the CDR3 is TGTGCCAGTAGTTCTGGGACCCAACTTGGGGAGACCCAGTACTTC.

This clonotype is termed medium-sized (0.01 to 0.1%). This rearrangement joins TRBV7-8 to TRBJ1-2; D call uncertain. In germline, CDR1 is SGHVS, CDR2 FQNEAQ. V lost 8 bases and J 12 bases, leaving 7 bases between the germline ends. The CDR3 extends over 8 amino acids. The CDR3 loop reads CASPQDTF. The CDR3 region has the DNA TGTGCCAGCCCCCAGGACACCTTC.

V gene TRBV2 combines with J gene TRBJ2-7; D is uncertain. V dropped 7 bases and J dropped 3 bases, with 13 bases sitting between them. Germline CDR1 reads SNHLY; CDR2 reads FYNNEI. The CDR3 sequence is 13 residues long. The CDR3 sequence: CASTVDEYYEQYF. The CDR3 DNA reads TGTGCCAGCACCGTAGACGAGTACTACGAGCAGTACTTC.

The gene calls are TRBV29-1 and TRBJ2-5, with TRBD2 identical over 10 bases. V lost 4 bases, J lost 5 bases, and 4 bases stayed unmatched. Looked up from germline, CDR1 is SQVTM and CDR2 is ANQGSEA. This CDR3 has 13 amino acids. Here the CDR3 DNA reads TGCAGCGTTGGCGTGACTAGCGGGGAGACCCAGTACTTC. This sequence encodes CSVGVTSGETQYF.

At least ten counts were recorded for this clonotype. In DNA, the CDR3 is TGTGCCAGCAGCTTTACAGGGGGGGATGCCAAAAACATTCAGTACTTC. Protein: CASSFTGGDAKNIQYF. V is TRBV11-2 and J is TRBJ2-4; TRBD1 might be the D (8 bases). From germline, CDR1 is SGHAT and CDR2 FQNNGV. This CDR3 spans 16 amino acids. Between the trimmed V and J ends, which lost 3 bases and 1 base, there was a span of 13 bases.

This clonotype came up many times. V gene TRBV7-9 combines with J gene TRBJ1-3; tentatively, D is TRBD1 (5 bases). Trimming cost V 7 bases and J 14 bases, with 24 bases left between them. This CDR3 spans 14 amino acids. Germline assignment: CDR1 SEHNR and CDR2 FQNEAQ (reference sequence). The DNA for the CDR3 is TGTGCCAGCAATCGACCCCGGTGGGGCCCAAACTTATATTTT. It yields the protein CASNRPRWGPNLYF.

By sample share, this clonotype is medium-sized. CDR3 bases: TGTGCCAGCAGAGACGGGGGGTTGGGTTGGAATGAGCAGTTCTTC. It translates to CASRDGGLGWNEQFF. The chain links TRBV25-1 to TRBJ2-1; 7 bases agree with TRBD2. CDR1 is MGHDK and CDR2 is SYGVNS in the germline V gene. CDR3 size: 15 residues. Germline trimming cut 6 bases from V and 7 bases from J; bases unmatched to any gene: 12.